This T cell receptor (beta chain) was captured in a study of T cell responses to AZD1222 COVID-19 vaccine. General study results and limits: Increases in Spike-specific TCR breadth and depth were seen after two AZD1222 doses.

The table came from immunoSEQ multiplex PCR; TCRdb's copy has only in-frame clones and leaves some out. Here the sample spans fewer than 150,000 clones, about 88% being singletons. Worth noting for this clone: Its antigen is still unknown.

The specimen was peripheral blood, collected on day 0 of AZD1222 vaccination. The TCR originated in an adult in good health.

This chain's CDR3 is CASSPRRPGTEAFF. In DNA, the CDR3 is TGTGCCAGCAGCCCCCGGCGCCCGGGGACTGAAGCTTTCTTT. The chain uses TRBV13 and TRBJ1-1, with D uncertain. Trimming pared 5 bases from V and 5 bases from J, leaving 15 bases between. CDR1 is PRHDT and CDR2 is FYEKMQ in the germline V gene (reference sequence). The CDR3 is 14 amino acids.